This T cell receptor (beta chain) was documented in a study of shared clonotypes between healthy human individuals. Every contributor of samples was a Caucasian grown-up residing in Nashville, Tennessee. Approximately 81 million PBMCs went into genomic DNA for unsorted samples. V was trimmed by 5 bases and J by 9 bases, leaving 11 bases between them. Germline V gives CDR1 LNHDA, CDR2 SQIVND (reference sequence). The CDR3 covers 12 residues. Unsorted PBMC samples were amplified in replicate PCRs containing 250 to 350 ng DNA, tens of thousands of T cell genomes. The repertoire was sequenced with immunoSEQ multiplex PCR; TCRdb's copy has only in-frame clones and lacks some. Among fewer than 600,000 clones listed, roughly three quarters were seen once. This clone appeared many times.

The specimen sequenced was PBMCs. The chain is built from TRBV19 and TRBJ2-1, with D unclear. The receptor was isolated from a woman aged 40 to 50 in good health. Some clones in this sample may be carry-over from other donors' samples. This CDR3 reads CASSWRKGEQFF. In DNA form, the CDR3 reads TGTGCCAGTAGTTGGAGAAAAGGTGAGCAGTTCTTC.